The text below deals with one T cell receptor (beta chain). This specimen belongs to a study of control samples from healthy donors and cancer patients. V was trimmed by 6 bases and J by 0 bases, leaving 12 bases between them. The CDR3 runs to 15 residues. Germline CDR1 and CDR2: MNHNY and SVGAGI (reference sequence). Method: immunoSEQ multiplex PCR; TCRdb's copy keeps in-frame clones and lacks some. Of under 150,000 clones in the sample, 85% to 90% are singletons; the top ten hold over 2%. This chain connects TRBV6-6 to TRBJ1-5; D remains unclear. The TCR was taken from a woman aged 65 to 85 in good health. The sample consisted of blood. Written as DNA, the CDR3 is TGTGCCAGCAGCCCAAACGGAAATAGCAATCAGCCCCAGCATTTT. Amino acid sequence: CASSPNGNSNQPQHF.